These 14 T cell receptor beta chains share one sample of origin, sequenced in a study of OX40 agonist ivuxolimab in advanced cancers. TCRdb's table, derived via immunoSEQ multiplex PCR, lists solely in-frame clones and lacks some. The table records over 35,000 clones, about 90% of them present only once. The sequences come from CD4+ or CD8+ T cells sorted from blood, collected in a trial of the OX40 agonist ivuxolimab. Every receptor here comes from an adult with an advanced solid tumor such as melanoma, head and neck, liver or kidney cancer.

This rearrangement joins TRBV5-6 to TRBJ1-3, with D hard to call. This CDR3 region has 13 residues. Germline V gene lookup returns CDR1 SGHDT and CDR2 YYEEEE. V was cut by 4 bases and J by 0 bases, with 5 bases left in between. This chain's CDR3 is CASSRGSGNTIYF. CDR3 in DNA: TGTGCCAGCAGCCGTGGCTCTGGAAACACCATATATTTT.

The rearrangement joins TRBV7-9 to TRBJ1-1; D unresolved. Germline CDR1 and CDR2: SEHNR and FQNEAQ (reference sequence). The CDR3 is 14 amino acids. Between the trimmed V and J ends, which lost 4 bases and 1 base, there was a span of 10 bases. CDR3 coding DNA: TGTGCCAGCAGCTCCCAGAGGTGGAACACTGAAGCTTTCTTT. Protein: CASSSQRWNTEAFF.

This chain uses TRBV7-9 with TRBJ1-3; D is perhaps TRBD1 (6 bases). V was pared by 7 bases and J by 3 bases, with 19 bases between. The CDR3 has 16 amino acids. Germline CDR1 is SEHNR and CDR2 is FQNEAQ (reference sequence). For the CDR3, the DNA is TGTGCCAGCACCCCCTTCAGGACAGATTATGGAAACACCATATATTTT. Its translation: CASTPFRTDYGNTIYF.

This clone has just one count. The chain couples TRBV11-3 to TRBJ2-1, with TRBD2 matching over 11 bases. Germline CDR1 and CDR2: SGHNT and YENEEA. V shed 1 base and J 9 bases; nucleotides not matched to a gene: 8. The CDR3 has 16 amino acids. CDR3 in amino acids: CASSLGASGGIGEQFF. The CDR3 region has the DNA TGTGCCAGCAGCTTAGGAGCTAGCGGGGGGATAGGTGAGCAGTTCTTC.

This clone was counted a few times. The chain has TRBV30 and TRBJ1-1; D gene uncertain. Trimming removed 2 bases from V and 0 bases from J, with 4 bases in between. Germline CDR1 is GTSNPN and CDR2 is SVGIG (reference sequence). This CDR3 contains 12 residues. The CDR3 reads CAWSKVNTEAFF. The CDR3 coding sequence is TGTGCCTGGAGTAAAGTGAACACTGAAGCTTTCTTT.

The sample holds a few counts of this clone. V gene TRBV9 combines with J gene TRBJ2-7, with 8 bases fitting TRBD1. V lost 3 bases to trimming and J lost 6 bases; unmatched junction nucleotides: 14. This CDR3 region has 16 residues. Germline lookup yields CDR1 SGDLS and CDR2 YYNGEE. The CDR3 bases are TGTGCCAGCAGCGCGACAGGGGCAAGCGTGGGCGGCGAGCAGTACTTC. As protein: CASSATGASVGGEQYF.

J is TRBJ1-3 and V is TRBV5-8; 8 bases line up with TRBD1. Germline trimming cut 4 bases from V and 1 base from J; bases unmatched to any gene: 4. This CDR3 has 15 residues. Per the germline V gene, CDR1 is SGHTS and CDR2 is YDEGEE. The CDR3 bases are TGTGCCAGCAGCACAGGGGGTCTTTCTGGAAACACCATATATTTT. It is translated as CASSTGGLSGNTIYF.

This clone was detected once. The CDR3 nucleotides are TGTGCCAGCAGTTTAGTGGGGAACTATGGCTACACCTTC. This translates into CASSLVGNYGYTF. This chain joins TRBV28 and TRBJ1-2; D gene unclear. This CDR3 has 13 residues. The V gene lost 2 bases and the J gene lost 2 bases, with 6 bases spanning the gap. Germline lookup yields CDR1 MDHEN and CDR2 SYDVKM.

Points on this clone: This CDR3 fails to terminate in the conserved phenylalanine or tryptophan, so it likely reflects a read error. The CDR3 spells CASSNRAEQYL. CDR3 DNA: TGTGCCAGCTCGAACAGGGCCGAGCAGTACCTC. The rearrangement uses TRBV6-5 and TRBJ2-7, with D tentatively TRBD1 (6 bases). The CDR3 totals 11 residues. V shed 8 bases and J shed 6 bases, with 11 bases lying between them. Germline values: CDR1 MNHEY, CDR2 SVGAGI.

The chain employs TRBV7-8 and TRBJ2-1, with 7 bases fitting TRBD2. This CDR3 contains 14 residues. Losses at the gene ends were 0 bases for V and 5 bases for J; bases not matched to a gene: 1. Germline V lookup: CDR1 SGHVS, CDR2 FQNEAQ. CDR3 sequence (DNA): TGTGCCAGCAGCTTAGCGGGGGGGAACAATGAGCAGTTCTTC. Translation gives CASSLAGGNNEQFF.

This clone has only one observation. The chain links TRBV18 to TRBJ1-2; D is possibly TRBD1 (6 bases). CDR1 and CDR2 from the germline V gene are KGHSH and LQKENI. Trimming cost V 4 bases and J 0 bases, with 12 bases left between them. The CDR3 is 15 amino acids. The CDR3 DNA reads as TGTGCCAGCTCACTCGCGAGGACAGCTAACTATGGCTACACCTTC. Its protein product is CASSLARTANYGYTF.

The rearrangement uses TRBV7-2 and TRBJ1-3, with a weak D call TRBD1 (5 bases). CDR3 size: 17 residues. The V and J ends lost 5 bases and 2 bases respectively, with 19 bases between them. The V gene's germline CDR1 is SGHTA and CDR2 FQGNSA. The CDR3 spells CASSRNPQGVAGNTIYF. CDR3 DNA: TGTGCCAGCAGCAGGAATCCTCAGGGAGTCGCTGGAAACACCATATATTTT.

V usage is TRBV12-5 and J usage is TRBJ2-5; unclear D gene. CDR1 and CDR2 (germline): LGHNT, FRNRAP. V lost 2 bases and J 0 bases, leaving 7 bases between the germline ends. This CDR3 is 14 amino acids long. CDR3 residues: CASGLYRYQETQYF. The CDR3 DNA is TGTGCTAGTGGTTTGTACCGGTACCAAGAGACCCAGTACTTC.

The rearrangement joins TRBV5-1 to TRBJ2-5, with TRBD1 matching over 9 bases. The J call may be faulty, since TRBJ2-7 better matches the DNA end. CDR3 length: 16 amino acids. CDR1 and CDR2 (germline): SGHRS, YFSETQ. This CDR3 is CASSSLATGGNGEQYF. The CDR3 coding sequence is TGCGCCAGCAGCTCGTTGGCGACAGGGGGAAACGGCGAGCAGTACTTC.